This note documents a single T cell receptor beta chain sequence. This sample is part of a study of blood T cell repertoires in COVID-19. The method was immunoSEQ multiplex PCR; TCRdb's version includes in-frame clones alone and lacks a portion of them. Of roughly 24,000 clones in the sample, 75% to 90% are singletons; the top ten hold approximately 28%. CDR1 is MNHNS, CDR2 SASEGT, per germline. V shed 1 base and J shed 7 bases, with 25 bases lying between them. The CDR3 totals 18 residues. The genes are TRBV6-1 and TRBJ1-2, with D maybe TRBD1 (6 bases). The TCR originated in a woman in her seventies with active COVID-19. The sequenced sample was peripheral blood. The CDR3 DNA reads TGTGCCAGCAGTGAAGTTCCGCTCGTCGCGGGGGCCGGAGGTGGCTACACCTTC. This translates into CASSEVPLVAGAGGGYTF.